These 11 T cell receptor beta chains originate from one sample sequenced in a study of blood T cells in healthy people across ages (dated by TCRdb to between 2014 and 2016). Libraries were prepared through 5' RACE. The reads were generated on an Illumina HiSeq 2500. A second PCR of about 7 to 12 cycles was run with a J-beta primer mix and a sample-barcoded 5' primer. TCRdb's own reprocessing of the public reads used fastp at Q25 and MiXCR and kept productive beta chains. All rows with the same CDR3 protein become a single entry with the most common DNA and genes. In this sample the table shows 780,000 or so distinct CDR3 sequences, around 25% of which occur a single time. Together, the top ten hold approximately 4% of the sample. These data were also reused for a study on T cells of mothers and their children.

The sequenced sample consisted of blood. The source is a boy aged 5-17 years in good health.

This clonotype has just a few counts. The CDR3 DNA reads as TGCGCCAGCAGCCAAGATCACCCCTACGAGCAGTACTTC. Its translation: CASSQDHPYEQYF. The genes are TRBV4-1 and TRBJ2-7, with D uncertain. V gave up 0 bases and J gave up 2 bases, with 5 bases separating them. The V gene's germline CDR1 is MGHRA and CDR2 YSYEKL. The CDR3 extends over 13 amino acids.

Many counts were recorded for this clonotype. The chain carries TRBV20-1 and TRBJ2-1, with D hard to call. The germline V and J ends were trimmed by 0 bases and 7 bases, with 10 bases remaining between them. This CDR3 region has 13 residues. CDR1 and CDR2 (germline): DFQATT, SNEGSKA (reference sequence). The CDR3 here is CSARDQVRNEQFF. CDR3 sequence (DNA): TGCAGTGCTAGAGATCAGGTCAGGAATGAGCAGTTCTTC.

This clonotype was counted between two and nine times. This sequence joins TRBV27 and TRBJ2-5; D possibly corresponds to TRBD1 (5 bases). The germline CDR1 and CDR2 sequences are MNHEY and SMNVEV (reference sequence). The CDR3 is made up of 14 amino acids. V lost 1 base and J 0 bases, leaving 6 bases between the germline ends. The DNA for the CDR3 is TGTGCCAGCAGTTTATTGGGGCACCAAGAGACCCAGTACTTC. Protein product: CASSLLGHQETQYF.

The chain employs TRBV19 and TRBJ2-1; TRBD2 agrees at 7 bases. The CDR3 length is 14 residues. The V gene's germline CDR1 is LNHDA and CDR2 SQIVND (reference sequence). V gave up 7 bases and J gave up 3 bases; unmatched junction bases: 6. This CDR3 is CASTMGGRYNEQFF. The CDR3 nucleotides read TGTGCCAGTACCATGGGAGGGCGCTACAATGAGCAGTTCTTC.

This clonotype showed up just a few times. The chain uses TRBV2 and TRBJ1-1, with D uncertain. The CDR3 has 15 amino acids. Trimming stripped 6 bases from V and 3 bases from J, with 17 bases between. CDR1 is SNHLY, CDR2 FYNNEI, per germline. The CDR3 DNA reads TGTGCCAGCAGCCTTGACGGCGGAGACTACACTGAAGCTTTCTTT. It specifies CASSLDGGDYTEAFF.

The gene calls are TRBV10-2 and TRBJ2-7; 12 nucleotides align to TRBD1. CDR1 and CDR2 from the germline V gene are WSHSY and SAAADI. The CDR3 spans 13 residues. Trimming at V came to 8 bases and at J to 5 bases, leaving 4 bases not matched to a gene. The CDR3 reads CASYGTGGDEQYF. The CDR3 region has the DNA TGCGCCAGCTACGGGACAGGGGGCGACGAGCAGTACTTC.

The CDR3 loop is CSAIAGNQGVSNEKLFF. CDR3 nucleotides: TGCAGTGCTATAGCGGGAAATCAGGGCGTGTCTAATGAAAAACTGTTTTTT. The rearrangement links TRBV20-1 to TRBJ1-4, with D perhaps TRBD1 (5 bases). This CDR3 has 17 amino acids. The V gene's germline CDR1 is DFQATT and CDR2 SNEGSKA (reference sequence). The ends were cut back, 4 bases at V and 3 bases at J, with 21 bases in the middle.

This clonotype occurred a few times. The chain is built from TRBV24-1 and TRBJ1-4; TRBD1 is a possible D gene (6 bases). CDR1 KGHDR and CDR2 SFDVKD come from the germline V gene. The CDR3 sequence is 13 residues long. V lost 6 bases, J lost 8 bases, and 12 bases lay in between. Written as DNA, the CDR3 is TGTGCCACCAGTCCAGGGGCCGGGGAAAAACTGTTTTTT. It is translated as CATSPGAGEKLFF.

V usage is TRBV12-3 or TRBV12-4 and J usage is TRBJ2-5; D remains ambiguous. The V and J ends lost 7 bases and 5 bases respectively, with 8 bases between them. The CDR3 is 11 residues long. The CDR3 DNA follows: TGTGCCAGCACCTCGGAGGAGACCCAGTACTTC. Translated: CASTSEETQYF.

This clonotype was recorded a few times. The V gene is TRBV21-1, the J gene TRBJ2-1; TRBD2, the table's D call, lacks a check against the DNA. TRBV21-1 is noted as a pseudogene. The CDR3 consists of 15 residues. This CDR3 is CASSKGTSGGGEQFF. The CDR3 region has the DNA TGTGCCAGCAGCAAAGGGACTAGCGGGGGCGGTGAGCAGTTCTTC.

V usage is TRBV12-3 or TRBV12-4 and J usage is TRBJ2-5; perhaps TRBD2 as D (5 bases). V lost 6 bases, J lost 5 bases, and 22 bases lay in between. The CDR3 sequence is 16 residues long. In DNA, the CDR3 is TGTGCCAGCAGCCCAGGATCAAGGGCGGGTGTCGAGACCCAGTACTTC. It encodes CASSPGSRAGVETQYF.